The T cell receptor beta chain under discussion was sequenced for a study of cytomegalovirus exposure and HLA in healthy donors. Whole-study findings and limits: Available immune exposure information covered CMV serostatus only.

In its sample, this clone was seen a few times. The antigen is unknown. Primers for the PCR totalled 60 Vbeta and 13 Jbeta. Data came from immunoSEQ multiplex PCR; TCRdb stores just in-frame clones and leaves some out. The sample shows 140,000 to 150,000 clones, roughly 9.8% of them seen only once. The CDR3 extends over 17 amino acids. V dropped 5 bases and J dropped 4; count of bases not matched to a gene: 16. The germline V gene encodes CDR1 LNHDA and CDR2 SQIVND (reference sequence). The sample consisted of PBMCs. The TCR comes from a man aged 50 or older in good health and CMV-seronegative. V usage is TRBV19 and J usage is TRBJ1-2; TRBD1 matches 7 bases. The CDR3 protein is CASSLPRTGPPLYGYTF. The CDR3 region has the DNA TGTGCCAGTAGTCTCCCCCGGACAGGTCCTCCCCTCTATGGCTACACCTTC.